This paragraph covers one TCR beta chain sequence. This entry is derived from a study of blood T cell repertoires in COVID-19. Study context: The samples span acute and convalescent COVID-19 from the United States, Italy and Spain. PBMCs, B-cell-depleted T cells, or T cells provided the cDNA or gDNA that made up the material.

Original data processing: Reference gene primers were amplified, and this amplification served to estimate nucleated cell counts. The method was immunoSEQ multiplex PCR; TCRdb's version includes in-frame clones alone and lacks a portion of them. That table gives V, J and clone size, and the DNA gave D and trimming. The sample lists roughly 250,000 clones; nearly 90% were seen once. Germline CDR1 reads WSHSY; CDR2 reads SAAADI. The CDR3 spans 14 residues. Trimming cost V 7 bases and J 2 bases, with 11 bases left between them. The TCR sequence derives from a woman aged 30 to 39 with acute or convalescent COVID-19. The chain carries TRBV10-2 and TRBJ2-2; perhaps TRBD1 as D (5 bases). Sequencing was carried out using peripheral blood. CDR3 coding DNA: TGCGCCAGCACGAGACAGACTAACACCGGGGAGCTGTTTTTT. Residues: CASTRQTNTGELFF.